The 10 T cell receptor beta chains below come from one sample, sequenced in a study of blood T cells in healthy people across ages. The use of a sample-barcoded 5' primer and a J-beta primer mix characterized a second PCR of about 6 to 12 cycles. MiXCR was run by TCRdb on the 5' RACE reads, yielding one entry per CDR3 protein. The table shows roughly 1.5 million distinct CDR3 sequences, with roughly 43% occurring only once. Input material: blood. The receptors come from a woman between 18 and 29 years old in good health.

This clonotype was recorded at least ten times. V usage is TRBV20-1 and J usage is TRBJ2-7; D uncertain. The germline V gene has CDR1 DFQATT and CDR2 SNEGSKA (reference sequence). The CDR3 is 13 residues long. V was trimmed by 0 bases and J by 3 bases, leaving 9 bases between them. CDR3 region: CSAREQSYYEQYF. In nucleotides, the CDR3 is TGCAGTGCTAGAGAACAGTCATACTACGAGCAGTACTTC.

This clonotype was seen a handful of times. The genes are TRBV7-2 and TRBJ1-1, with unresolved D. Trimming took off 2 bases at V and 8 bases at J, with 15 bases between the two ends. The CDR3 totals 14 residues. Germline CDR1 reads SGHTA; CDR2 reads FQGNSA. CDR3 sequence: CASSLPSYSREAFF. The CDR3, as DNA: TGTGCCAGCAGCTTACCCTCATATAGCAGAGAAGCTTTCTTT.

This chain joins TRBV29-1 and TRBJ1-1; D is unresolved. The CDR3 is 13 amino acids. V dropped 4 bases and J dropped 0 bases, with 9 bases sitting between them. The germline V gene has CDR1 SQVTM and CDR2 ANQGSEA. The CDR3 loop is CSVGGKMNTEAFF. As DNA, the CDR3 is TGCAGCGTTGGAGGGAAGATGAACACTGAAGCTTTCTTT.

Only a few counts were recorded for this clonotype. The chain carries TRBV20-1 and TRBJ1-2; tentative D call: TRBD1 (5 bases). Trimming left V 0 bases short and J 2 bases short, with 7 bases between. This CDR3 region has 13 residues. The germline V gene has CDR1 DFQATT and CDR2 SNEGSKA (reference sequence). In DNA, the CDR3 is TGCAGTGCTAGAGACGACAGCAACTATGGCTACACCTTC. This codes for CSARDDSNYGYTF.

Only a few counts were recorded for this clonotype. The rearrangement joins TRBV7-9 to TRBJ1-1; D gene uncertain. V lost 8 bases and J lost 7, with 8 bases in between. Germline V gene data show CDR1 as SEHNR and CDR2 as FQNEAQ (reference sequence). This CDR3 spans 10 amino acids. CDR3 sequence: CASSSLEAFF. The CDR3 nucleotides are TGTGCCAGCTCGAGTCTTGAAGCTTTCTTT.

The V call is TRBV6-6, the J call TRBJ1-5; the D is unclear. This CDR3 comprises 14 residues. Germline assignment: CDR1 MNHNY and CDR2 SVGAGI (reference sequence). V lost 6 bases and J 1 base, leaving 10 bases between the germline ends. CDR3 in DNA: TGTGCCAGCAGGGCTCAGTTCAGCAATCAGCCCCAGCATTTT. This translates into CASRAQFSNQPQHF.

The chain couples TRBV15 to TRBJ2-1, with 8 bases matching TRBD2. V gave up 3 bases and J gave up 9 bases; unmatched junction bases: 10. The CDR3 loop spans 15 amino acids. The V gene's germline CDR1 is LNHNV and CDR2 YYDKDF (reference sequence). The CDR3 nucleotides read TGTGCCACCAGCAGTGCACTAGCGGATAACAGTGAGCAGTTCTTC. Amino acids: CATSSALADNSEQFF.

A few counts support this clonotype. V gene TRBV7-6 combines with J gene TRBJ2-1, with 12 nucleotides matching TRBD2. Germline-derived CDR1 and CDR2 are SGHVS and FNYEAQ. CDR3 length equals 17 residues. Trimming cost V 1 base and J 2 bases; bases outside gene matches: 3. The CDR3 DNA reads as TGTGCCAGCAGCTTAGACCGGACTAGCGGGACCTACAATGAGCAGTTCTTC. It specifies CASSLDRTSGTYNEQFF.

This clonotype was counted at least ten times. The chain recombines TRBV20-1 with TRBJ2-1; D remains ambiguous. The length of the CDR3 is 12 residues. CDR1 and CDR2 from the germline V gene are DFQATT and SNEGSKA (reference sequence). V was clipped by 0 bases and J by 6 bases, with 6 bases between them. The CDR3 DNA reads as TGCAGTGCTAGAGATCTTGGCAATGAGCAGTTCTTC. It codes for CSARDLGNEQFF.

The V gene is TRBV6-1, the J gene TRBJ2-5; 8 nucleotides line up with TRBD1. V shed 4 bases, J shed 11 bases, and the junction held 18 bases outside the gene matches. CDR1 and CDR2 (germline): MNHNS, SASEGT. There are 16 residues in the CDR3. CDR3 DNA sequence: TGTGCCAGCAGTGGGGGACAGGCGGTAGGCCACAATGAGCAGTACTTC. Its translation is CASSGGQAVGHNEQYF.